Listed here are 19 T cell receptor beta chains from one sample, sequenced in a study of vaccination and CD4 T cells after COVID-19. Sequenced with the Oncomine TCR Beta short-read assay was DNA taken from cultured CD4+ T cells. CD4+ T cells were cultured, and genomic DNA was extracted from them. TCRdb reprocessed the PCR reads via MiXCR and lists one record per CDR3 protein. The sample includes over 8,000 distinct CDR3 sequences, roughly 27% seen only once; the top ten take approximately 11%. Treatment meaning: roughly ten-day PBMC culture with coronavirus spike peptide pools or control peptides (ViraFEST assay). It was before the COVID-19 pandemic (2011-2018) that the unexposed donor's CD4+ T cells were collected. These receptors' targets are unknown. Material: CD4+ T cells from blood, cultured in vitro. These receptors all come from a human donor in good health.

The J gene is TRBJ2-3, the V gene TRBV6-2 or TRBV6-3; 15 nucleotides agree with TRBD2. Germline assignment: CDR1 MNHEY and CDR2 SVGEGT. V lost 2 bases to trimming and J lost 8 bases; unmatched junction nucleotides: 8. There are 17 residues in the CDR3. The CDR3 sequence: CASSYRGLAGGEGTQYF. CDR3 in DNA: TGTGCCAGCAGTTACCGAGGACTAGCGGGAGGGGAGGGTACGCAGTATTTT.

The rearrangement links TRBV12-3 or TRBV12-4 to TRBJ1-5; D unclear. The CDR3 extends over 14 amino acids. V lost 3 bases and J 5 bases, leaving 11 bases between the germline ends. The CDR3 here is CASSFAGMDQPQHF. CDR3 in DNA: TGTGCCAGCAGTTTCGCGGGAATGGATCAGCCCCAGCATTTT.

The rearrangement links TRBV9 to TRBJ2-5, with TRBD2 identical over 9 bases. Germline CDR1 reads SGDLS; CDR2 reads YYNGEE. The junction had 4 bases not matched to a gene; V was cut back by 0 bases and J by 1 base. This CDR3 has 16 residues. This CDR3 is CASSVDLAGSQETQYF. CDR3 in DNA: TGTGCCAGCAGCGTAGACCTAGCGGGATCCCAAGAGACCCAGTACTTC.

This sequence joins TRBV5-6 and TRBJ2-5, with a tentative D call TRBD2 (6 bases). Germline V gene lookup returns CDR1 SGHDT and CDR2 YYEEEE. V was trimmed by 7 bases and J by 5 bases, leaving 15 bases between them. There are 13 residues in the CDR3. CDR3 DNA: TGTGCCAGCGGGCTGGCGGGGTACGAGACCCAGTACTTC. This codes for CASGLAGYETQYF.

This clonotype was found a few times. The chain carries TRBV20-1 and TRBJ2-7, with 14 nucleotides matching TRBD2. The germline CDR1 and CDR2 sequences are DFQATT and SNEGSKA (reference sequence). The CDR3 loop spans 14 amino acids. After removal of 5 bases from V and 5 bases from J, the junction contained 5 bases not matched to a gene. The CDR3 region has the DNA TGCAGTGCTCTGACTAGCGGGAGGGCGGACGAGCAGTACTTC. Residues: CSALTSGRADEQYF.

The chain joins TRBV7-6 to TRBJ2-3, with TRBD2 matching 7 bases. The CDR3 consists of 15 residues. Looked up from germline, CDR1 is SGHVS and CDR2 is FNYEAQ. The CDR3 loop reads CASGDSGFYTDTQYF. CDR3 bases: TGTGCAAGCGGGGATTCAGGTTTCTACACAGATACGCAGTATTTT.

This clonotype was detected a few times. The V gene is TRBV29-1, the J gene TRBJ1-1; no clear D gene. The germline V gene has CDR1 SQVTM and CDR2 ANQGSEA. This CDR3 has 12 residues. The V end was cut by 7 bases, the J end by 0 bases, with 9 bases between. DNA for the CDR3: TGCAGCGCTAGACACTTGAACACTGAAGCTTTCTTT. It yields the protein CSARHLNTEAFF. Supplemented by reference TRBV29-1 and TRBJ1-1, the full variable domain reads SAVISQKPSRDICQRGTSLTIQCQVDSQVTMMFWYRQQPGQSLTLIATANQGSEATYESGFVIDKFPISRPNLTFSTLTVSNMSPEDSSIYLCSARHLNTEAFFGQGTRLTVV.

The gene calls are TRBV6-2 or TRBV6-3 and TRBJ2-7; D remains unclear. Germline assignment: CDR1 MNHEY and CDR2 SVGEGT. The V and J ends lost 6 bases and 1 base respectively, with 13 bases between them. The CDR3 runs 14 residues. The CDR3 protein is CASRETVISYEQYF. The DNA of the CDR3 is TGTGCCAGCAGAGAAACAGTGATTTCCTACGAGCAGTACTTC.

This chain uses TRBV10-1 with TRBJ2-3; 12 nucleotides agree with TRBD2. CDR1 and CDR2 from the germline V gene are WNHNN and SYGVQD (reference sequence). The CDR3 runs 14 residues. V was pared by 4 bases and J by 4 bases, with 0 bases of the junction left unmatched. The CDR3 protein is CASSGLAGADTQYF. Written as DNA, the CDR3 is TGCGCCAGCAGTGGACTAGCGGGAGCAGATACGCAGTATTTT.

This clonotype was counted between two and nine times. The chain recombines TRBV10-3 with TRBJ1-2; D not certain. The CDR3 consists of 13 residues. The germline V gene encodes CDR1 ENHRY and CDR2 SYGVKD. V dropped 7 bases and J dropped 3 bases, with 12 bases sitting between them. CDR3 loop: CAINTGSDYGYTF. In DNA form, the CDR3 reads TGTGCCATCAATACGGGATCCGACTATGGCTACACCTTC.

The chain is built from TRBV19 and TRBJ1-5; D gene ambiguous. Trimming left V 11 bases short and J 3 bases short, with 17 bases between. Germline CDR1 LNHDA, CDR2 SQIVND (reference sequence). The CDR3 covers 14 residues. The CDR3 loop reads CAGSAETFNQPQHF. The CDR3 DNA follows: TGTGCCGGGTCGGCCGAAACCTTCAATCAGCCCCAGCATTTT.

The sample holds a few counts of this clonotype. This rearrangement joins TRBV11-2 to TRBJ2-3, with a weak D call TRBD2 (6 bases). The V gene's germline CDR1 is SGHAT and CDR2 FQNNGV. The CDR3 spans 16 residues. V lost 3 bases, J lost 5 bases, and 18 bases lay in between. The CDR3 region is CASSLTPGIGGDTQYF. In DNA, the CDR3 is TGTGCCAGCAGCTTGACCCCAGGGATCGGGGGAGATACGCAGTATTTT. Variable domain in full (rest from reference TRBV11-2 and TRBJ2-3): EAGVAQSPRYKIIEKRQSVAFWCNPISGHATLYWYQQILGQGPKLLIQFQNNGVVDDSQLPKDRFSAERLKGVDSTLKIQPAKLEDSAVYLCASSLTPGIGGDTQYFGPGTRLTVL.

V is TRBV10-3 and J is TRBJ1-2, with D uncertain. Trimming took 11 bases from V and 3 from J, leaving 16 bases between them. The CDR3 is made up of 13 amino acids. Germline assignment: CDR1 ENHRY and CDR2 SYGVKD. In DNA form, the CDR3 reads TGTGCCGCCAGCGGGGTGGGAGACTATGGCTACACCTTC. Translation: CAASGVGDYGYTF.

This clonotype is termed medium-sized (0.01 to 0.1%). The V call is TRBV7-9, the J call TRBJ1-5; D remains unclear. The germline V gene encodes CDR1 SEHNR and CDR2 FQNEAQ (reference sequence). The CDR3 is made up of 13 amino acids. Trimming removed 3 bases from V and 2 bases from J, with 5 bases in between. CDR3 in DNA: TGTGCCAGCAGCTTCGAGGGCAATCAGCCCCAGCATTTT. Its protein is CASSFEGNQPQHF.

V is TRBV7-8 and J is TRBJ1-5; D may be TRBD1 (5 bases). This CDR3 spans 13 amino acids. Germline V gives CDR1 SGHVS, CDR2 FQNEAQ. Trimming took 3 bases from V and 7 from J, leaving 10 bases between them. CDR3 region: CASSFRENQPQHF. The CDR3 bases are TGTGCCAGCAGCTTCAGGGAAAACCAGCCCCAGCATTTT.

The chain has TRBV5-1 and TRBJ1-6; no definite D call. CDR1 and CDR2 (germline): SGHRS, YFSETQ. Trimming shortened V by 0 bases and J by 5 bases, and 9 bases separated the two germline ends. The CDR3 is 15 amino acids. CDR3 coding DNA: TGCGCCAGCAGCTTGGCCGAAAGTCATAATTCACCCCTCCACTTT. Translated: CASSLAESHNSPLHF.

This clonotype turned up a few times. The chain combines TRBV15 with TRBJ2-7; 9 bases line up with TRBD1. Germline lookup yields CDR1 LNHNV and CDR2 YYDKDF (reference sequence). V trimming: 1 base; J trimming: 5 bases; junction bases outside the gene matches: 6. The CDR3 sequence is 15 residues long. This chain's CDR3 is CATSRGGQGMNEQYF. The CDR3 DNA reads TGTGCCACCAGCAGAGGAGGACAGGGGATGAACGAGCAGTACTTC.

This clonotype appeared a few times. This rearrangement joins TRBV27 to TRBJ2-2, with a possible D match to TRBD2 (7 bases). Trimming shortened V by 7 bases and J by 6 bases, and 18 bases separated the two germline ends. The CDR3 length is 15 residues. Germline CDR1 and CDR2: MNHEY and SMNVEV (reference sequence). The CDR3 DNA is TGTGCCAGCAATAGGAGGGAGGGGGATGCCGGGGAGCTGTTTTTT. Protein product: CASNRREGDAGELFF.

The chain links TRBV5-1 to TRBJ2-3; 8 bases match TRBD1. V was clipped by 4 bases and J by 1 base; unmatched bases: 5. CDR3 length: 15 amino acids. Germline loops: CDR1 SGHRS, CDR2 YFSETQ. DNA for the CDR3: TGCGCCAGCAGCCCGGACAGGGTGGGCACAGATACGCAGTATTTT. Translation gives CASSPDRVGTDTQYF.